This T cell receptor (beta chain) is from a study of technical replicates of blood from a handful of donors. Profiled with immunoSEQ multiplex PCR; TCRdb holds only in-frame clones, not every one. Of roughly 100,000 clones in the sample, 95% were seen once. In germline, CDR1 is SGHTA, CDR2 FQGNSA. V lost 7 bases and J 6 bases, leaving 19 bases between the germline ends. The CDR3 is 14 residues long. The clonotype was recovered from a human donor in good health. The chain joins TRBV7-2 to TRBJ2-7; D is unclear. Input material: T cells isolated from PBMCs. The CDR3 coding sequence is TGTGCCAGCACCCTTCGTCTAAGCCCCGCCGAGCAGTACTTC. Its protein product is CASTLRLSPAEQYF. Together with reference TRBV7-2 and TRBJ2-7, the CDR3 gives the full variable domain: GAGVSQSPSNKVTEKGKDVELRCDPISGHTALYWYRQSLGQGLEFLIYFQGNSAPDKSGLPSDRFSAERTGGSVSTLTIQRTQQEDSAVYLCASTLRLSPAEQYFGPGTRLTVT.